The next 6 T cell receptor beta chains were all read from a single sample in a study of patients and donors after allogeneic stem cell transplantation. TCRdb analysed the RT-PCR reads with MiXCR anew, one entry per CDR3 protein. The sample lists hundreds of thousands of distinct CDR3 sequences, 15% to 20% occurring once. The sample consisted of blood, either unsorted or a sorted T cell fraction (not recorded which). The receptors were sampled from a human donor who was either an allogeneic HSCT recipient or a stem cell or donor lymphocyte infusion donor (not recorded which). It is not recorded whose cells these are; they may come from a transplant donor.

This clonotype was detected only a few times. The rearrangement uses TRBV12-3 or TRBV12-4 and TRBJ2-1; 10 nucleotides align to TRBD2. The CDR3 consists of 17 residues. V lost 6 bases to trimming and J lost 3 bases; unmatched junction nucleotides: 11. DNA for the CDR3: TGTGCCAGCAGCCTGGCCCGCCTAGCGGGGGACTACAATGAGCAGTTCTTC. This gives the protein CASSLARLAGDYNEQFF.

This clonotype was seen a handful of times. This chain connects TRBV30 to TRBJ1-2; no clear D. Looked up from germline, CDR1 is GTSNPN and CDR2 is SVGIG (reference sequence). V dropped 0 bases and J dropped 5 bases, with 7 bases sitting between them. The CDR3 is 12 amino acids. CDR3 nucleotide sequence: TGTGCCTGGAGTGTATCAGAGTATGGCTACACCTTC. Its protein is CAWSVSEYGYTF.

This clonotype was detected a few times. V usage is TRBV5-5 and J usage is TRBJ1-1; no firm D call. Trimming pared 6 bases from V and 0 bases from J, leaving 21 bases between. This CDR3 comprises 17 residues. Germline CDR1 SGHKS, CDR2 YYEKEE (reference sequence). The CDR3 loop is CASNPLVVRPMNTEAFF. Here the CDR3 DNA reads TGTGCCAGCAACCCCCTGGTGGTTCGGCCCATGAACACTGAAGCTTTCTTT.

The CDR3 DNA reads TGTGCCAGCTGGCGGGGAGCTAACTATGGCTACACCTTC. Its translation: CASWRGANYGYTF. The J gene is TRBJ1-2, the V gene TRBV7-4; no definite D call. With 8 bases removed from V and 0 bases from J, the gap between germline ends came to 10 bases. Germline V lookup: CDR1 SGHVT, CDR2 SQSDAQ. CDR3 length equals 13 residues.

This clonotype came up many times. The chain links TRBV3-1 to TRBJ2-4, with D possibly matching TRBD2 (5 bases). This CDR3 has 13 residues. Germline V CDR1 and CDR2: LGHDT, YNNKEL (reference sequence). Trimming stripped 2 bases from V and 9 bases from J, with 11 bases between. CDR3 sequence: CASSQRDFGIQYF. The CDR3 DNA reads as TGTGCCAGCAGCCAACGGGATTTCGGCATTCAGTACTTC.

This clonotype was seen at least ten times. The rearrangement joins TRBV20-1 to TRBJ2-7, with no clear D. Trimming removed 0 bases from V and 4 bases from J, with 16 bases in between. The germline gives CDR1 DFQATT, CDR2 SNEGSKA (reference sequence). This CDR3 has 15 residues. The CDR3 sequence: CSARENRFARYEQYF. The CDR3 coding sequence is TGCAGTGCTAGAGAAAACAGATTTGCCCGTTACGAGCAGTACTTC.